This T cell receptor beta chain was sequenced in a study of cytomegalovirus exposure and HLA in healthy donors (dated by TCRdb to the late 2010s). About the full investigation: According to a later analysis, the 120 or so validation repertoires were produced on the same platform as the 666 repertoires of the first cohort. The study was designed to test whether signatures of past pathogen exposure could be identified by cataloging public T cell receptors. Besides the first cohort of hundreds of subjects, a separate validation cohort made up of roughly 130 different subjects was used. To predict cytomegalovirus infection status, the study combined high-throughput TCR immunosequencing, statistical association of individual TCRs with disease status, and machine learning. The study at large found these results: In a later analysis, TCRs clustered in the first cohort were found to also tend to co-occur in the 120 validation repertoires, with 94% of cluster scores above 0. The classifier was reported to diagnose cytomegalovirus status with high specificity and sensitivity in both the original cohort and the validation cohort. A few of the identified cytomegalovirus-associated TCR beta chains were confirmed in vitro to be specific for cytomegalovirus antigens. The study listed 164 TCR beta chains as associated with cytomegalovirus. It was suggested by the authors that the approach could potentially be generalized to other disease states and immunological phenotypes. The validation cohort had no HLA typing available for a later analysis, so co-occurrence within that cohort was assessed over all 120 or so repertoires. Across donors, most TCR sequences were observed very rarely, whereas some public TCRs were present in many individuals.

The donors were included in the validation cohort of roughly 120 subjects, a group kept apart from the roughly 700-subject first cohort. Notes on this clone: Its antigen is still unknown. One base away there is no much larger clone; base qualities are not given.

Library preparation employed the immunoSEQ multiplex PCR assay. The paper's data handling went like this. A statistical classification framework was built for diagnosing cytomegalovirus status from the catalog of TCR beta chain sequences. TCRdb obtained this table from immuneACCESS and retained in-frame rearrangements with V and J assigned. These tables miss some clones; where compared with another copy, unresolved V genes account for less than half of the shortfall, and the remainder is unexplained. V and J calls and clone size are given by that table; D and trimming were obtained from the DNA. Across this sample there are approximately 65,000 clones, with about 95% seen only once. The top ten clones comprise 1% of the sample. The clonotype was recovered from a woman younger than 35 in good health and CMV-seronegative. Input material: PBMCs.

The CDR3 region has the sequence CASSGDRASAGDGETQYF. The sequence in DNA is TGTGCCAGCAGTGGGGACAGGGCTTCAGCGGGAGATGGAGAGACCCAGTACTTC. The chain links TRBV2 with TRBJ2-5, with a weak D call of TRBD1 (9 bases match). The CDR3 measures 18 amino acids from cysteine to phenylalanine. The entry retains the CDR3 DNA only, 54 bases that are in frame from base 1. Cut back by 4 bases and 4 bases, the V and J ends lie 25 bases apart. CDR1 and CDR2 are read off the germline V gene as SNHLY and FYNNEI. This CDR3, with the reference TRBV2 and TRBJ2-5 proteins standing in past its ends, gives the full variable domain EPEVTQTPSHQVTQMGQEVILRCVPISNHLYFYWYRQILGQKVEFLVSFYNNEISEKSEIFDDQFSVERPDGSNFTLKIRSTKLEDSAMYFCASSGDRASAGDGETQYFGPGTRLLVL.